The rows below give T cell receptor beta chains drawn from one sample of a study of shared clonotypes between healthy human individuals. Sequencing was performed with immunoSEQ multiplex PCR; in TCRdb, only in-frame clones are kept and a portion is missing. Here the sample spans approximately 2.5 million clones, 80% to 95% being singletons. The sequencing sample was made of naive CD4+ T cells from PBMCs. The origin of the receptors is a man between 18 and 35 years old in good health. Some clones in this sample may be carry-over from other donors' samples. Each CDR3 is given with its conserved first and last residue. D genes are given only for firm matches. Size is omitted from some rows. Given values are once, few, many or a class for expanded clones.

TRBJ2-2,TRBD2,TRBV19,-,CASSKPSGRNPGELFF,TGTGCCAGTAGTAAACCTAGCGGGAGGAATCCCGGGGAGCTGTTTTTT
TRBJ2-2,TRBD2,TRBV4-1,-,CASSQEGRTRPGELFF,TGCGCCAGCAGCCAAGAGGGGCGGACTAGACCCGGGGAGCTGTTTTTT
TRBJ2-6,-,TRBV5-5,once,CASSPVGGPASGANVLTF,TGTGCCAGCAGCCCAGTGGGGGGGCCTGCCAGCGGGGCCAACGTCCTGACTTTC
TRBJ2-1,-,TRBV12-5,-,CASGLFSGNEQFF,TGTGCTAGTGGTTTGTTCTCGGGGAATGAGCAGTTCTTC
TRBJ2-2,TRBD2,TRBV5-1,-,CASSFGGSRYTGELFF,TGCGCCAGCAGCTTCGGCGGGAGCAGGTACACCGGGGAGCTGTTTTTT
TRBJ1-2,TRBD1,TRBV9,-,CASSASGGTGGSYGYTF,TGTGCCAGCAGCGCCTCAGGTGGGACAGGGGGCAGCTATGGCTACACCTTC
TRBJ2-1,TRBD2,TRBV28,-,CASSSWTSGRDYNEQFF,TGTGCCAGCAGTTCCTGGACTAGCGGGAGGGACTACAATGAGCAGTTCTTC
TRBJ1-3,-,TRBV5-1,-,CASSGGYSGNTIYF,TGCGCCAGCAGCGGGGGCTACTCTGGAAACACCATATATTTT
TRBJ1-5,-,TRBV28,once,CASSWLTRDINLQPQHF,TGTGCCAGCAGTTGGCTGACCCGGGACATCAATCTTCAGCCCCAGCATTTT
TRBJ1-2,TRBD1,TRBV6-1,-,CASSVDRGYGYTF,TGTGCCAGCAGTGTGGACAGGGGCTATGGCTACACCTTC
TRBJ2-3,-,TRBV18,-,CASSPRRSTDTQYF,TGTGCCAGCTCACCGCGGCGGAGCACAGATACGCAGTATTTT
TRBJ2-4,-,TRBV5-1,-,CASSFGGPQNIQYF,TGCGCCAGCAGCTTTGGTGGCCCGCAAAACATTCAGTACTTC
TRBJ2-1,-,TRBV28,-,CASSPSLAYNEQFF,TGTGCCAGCAGCCCTTCGTTAGCCTACAATGAGCAGTTCTTC
TRBJ2-7,-,TRBV7-3,-,CASSPLPGVGYEQYF,TGTGCCAGCAGCCCCCTCCCGGGGGTGGGCTACGAGCAGTACTTC
TRBJ2-5,-,TRBV5-1,-,CASSLTGTPEETQYF,TGCGCCAGCAGCTTGACCGGGACACCCGAAGAGACCCAGTACTTC